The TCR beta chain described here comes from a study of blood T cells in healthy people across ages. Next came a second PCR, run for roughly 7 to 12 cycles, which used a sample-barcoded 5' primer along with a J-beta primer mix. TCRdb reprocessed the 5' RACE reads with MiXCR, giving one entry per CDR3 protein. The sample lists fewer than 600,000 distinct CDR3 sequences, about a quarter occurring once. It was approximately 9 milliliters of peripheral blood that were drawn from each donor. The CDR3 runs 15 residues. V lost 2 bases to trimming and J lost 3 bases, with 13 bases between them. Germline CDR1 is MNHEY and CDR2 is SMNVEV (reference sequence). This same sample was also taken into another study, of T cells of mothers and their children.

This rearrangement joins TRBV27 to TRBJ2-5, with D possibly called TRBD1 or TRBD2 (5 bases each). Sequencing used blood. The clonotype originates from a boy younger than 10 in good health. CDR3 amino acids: CASSLAGTPEETQYF. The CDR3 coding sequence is TGTGCCAGCAGTTTAGCAGGGACCCCTGAAGAGACCCAGTACTTC.